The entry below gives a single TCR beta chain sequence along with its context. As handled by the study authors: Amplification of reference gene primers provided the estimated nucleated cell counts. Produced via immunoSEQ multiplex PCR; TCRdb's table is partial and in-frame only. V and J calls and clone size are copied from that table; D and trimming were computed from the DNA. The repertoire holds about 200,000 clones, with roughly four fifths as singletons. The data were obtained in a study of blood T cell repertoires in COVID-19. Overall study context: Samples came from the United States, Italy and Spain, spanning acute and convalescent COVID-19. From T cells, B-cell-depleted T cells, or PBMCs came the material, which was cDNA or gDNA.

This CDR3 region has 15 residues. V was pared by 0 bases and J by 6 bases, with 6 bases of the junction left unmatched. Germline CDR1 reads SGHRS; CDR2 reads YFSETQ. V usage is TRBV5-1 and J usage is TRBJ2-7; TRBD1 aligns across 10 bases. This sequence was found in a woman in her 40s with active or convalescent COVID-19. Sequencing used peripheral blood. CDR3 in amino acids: CASSLAGTGVTEQYF. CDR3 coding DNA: TGCGCCAGCAGCTTGGCCGGGACAGGGGTCACCGAGCAGTACTTC.